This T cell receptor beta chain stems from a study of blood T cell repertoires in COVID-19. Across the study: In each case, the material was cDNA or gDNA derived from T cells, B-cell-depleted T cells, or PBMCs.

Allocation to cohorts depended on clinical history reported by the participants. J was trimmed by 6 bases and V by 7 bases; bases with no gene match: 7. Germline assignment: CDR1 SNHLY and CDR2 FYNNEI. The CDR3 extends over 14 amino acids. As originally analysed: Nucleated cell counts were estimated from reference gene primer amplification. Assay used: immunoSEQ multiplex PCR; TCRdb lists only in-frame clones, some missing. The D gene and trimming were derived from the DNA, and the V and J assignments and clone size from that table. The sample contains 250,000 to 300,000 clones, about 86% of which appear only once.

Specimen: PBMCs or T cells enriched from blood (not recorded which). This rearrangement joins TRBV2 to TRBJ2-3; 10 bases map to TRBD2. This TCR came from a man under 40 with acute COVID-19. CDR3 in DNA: TGTGCCAGCAATCCTAGCGGGAGTAGGGATACGCAGTATTTT. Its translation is CASNPSGSRDTQYF. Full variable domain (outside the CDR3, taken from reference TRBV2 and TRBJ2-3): EPEVTQTPSHQVTQMGQEVILRCVPISNHLYFYWYRQILGQKVEFLVSFYNNEISEKSEIFDDQFSVERPDGSNFTLKIRSTKLEDSAMYFCASNPSGSRDTQYFGPGTRLTVL.